The T cell receptor beta chain described here comes from a study of CD8 T cells in ankylosing spondylitis. Study-level results: Disease-linked clones bore a CD8+ phenotype and were relatively rare in peripheral blood.

This clonotype was counted a few times. Its specificity is not known. The V and J ends lost 6 bases and 6 bases respectively, with 15 bases between them. The CDR3 extends over 13 amino acids. MiXCR, applied by TCRdb to the 5' RACE reads, yields one record per CDR3 protein. The sample includes approximately 200,000 distinct CDR3 sequences, 13% of them seen just once. Material: blood, either unsorted or a sorted T cell fraction (not recorded which). The TCR comes from a male donor with ankylosing spondylitis or in good health (not recorded which). V usage is TRBV12-3 or TRBV12-4 and J usage is TRBJ2-7, with D tentatively TRBD1 (6 bases). CDR3 in amino acids: CASSLRTAFEQYF. In nucleotides, the CDR3 is TGTGCCAGCAGCCTAAGGACAGCCTTCGAGCAGTACTTC.